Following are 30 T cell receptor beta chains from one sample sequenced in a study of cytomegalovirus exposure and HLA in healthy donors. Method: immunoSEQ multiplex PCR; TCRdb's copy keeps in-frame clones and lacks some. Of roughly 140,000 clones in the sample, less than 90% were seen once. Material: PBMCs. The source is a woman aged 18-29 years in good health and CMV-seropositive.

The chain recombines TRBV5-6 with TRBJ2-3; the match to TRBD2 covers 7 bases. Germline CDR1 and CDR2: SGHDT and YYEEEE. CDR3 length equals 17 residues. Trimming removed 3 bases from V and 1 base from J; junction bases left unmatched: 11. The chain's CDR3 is CASSSRSRREGTDTQYF. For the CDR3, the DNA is TGTGCCAGCAGCTCTCGAAGTAGACGGGAGGGCACAGATACGCAGTATTTT.

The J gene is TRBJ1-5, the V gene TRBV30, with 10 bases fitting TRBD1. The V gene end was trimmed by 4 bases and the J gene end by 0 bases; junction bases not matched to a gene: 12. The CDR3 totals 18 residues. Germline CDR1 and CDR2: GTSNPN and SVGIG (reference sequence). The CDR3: CAWIIGTGVDYSNQPQHF. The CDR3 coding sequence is TGTGCCTGGATTATTGGGACAGGGGTTGATTATAGCAATCAGCCCCAGCATTTT.

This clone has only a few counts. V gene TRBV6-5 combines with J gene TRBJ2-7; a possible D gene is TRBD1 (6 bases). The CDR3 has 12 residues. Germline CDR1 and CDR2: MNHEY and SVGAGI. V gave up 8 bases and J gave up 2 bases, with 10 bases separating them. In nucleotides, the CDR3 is TGTGCCAGCTCTCAGGGGCCCTACGAGCAGTACTTC. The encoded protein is CASSQGPYEQYF.

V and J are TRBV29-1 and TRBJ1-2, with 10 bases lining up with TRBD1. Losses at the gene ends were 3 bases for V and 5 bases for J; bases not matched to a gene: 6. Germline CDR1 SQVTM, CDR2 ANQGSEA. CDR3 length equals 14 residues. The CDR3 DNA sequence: TGCAGCGTTGACCTGGACAGGGGGGATTATGGCTACACCTTC. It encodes CSVDLDRGDYGYTF.

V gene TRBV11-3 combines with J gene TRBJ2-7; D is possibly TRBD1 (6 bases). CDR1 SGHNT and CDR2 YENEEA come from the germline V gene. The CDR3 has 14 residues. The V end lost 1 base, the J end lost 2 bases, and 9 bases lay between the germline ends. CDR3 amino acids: CASSLAQGPYEQYF. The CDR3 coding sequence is TGTGCCAGCAGCTTAGCACAGGGTCCCTACGAGCAGTACTTC.

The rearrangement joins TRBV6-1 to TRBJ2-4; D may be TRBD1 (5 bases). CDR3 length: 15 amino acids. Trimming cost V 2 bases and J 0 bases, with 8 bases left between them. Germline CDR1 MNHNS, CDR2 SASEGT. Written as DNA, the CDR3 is TGTGCCAGCAGTGAACAGGGCCTAGCCAAAAACATTCAGTACTTC. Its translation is CASSEQGLAKNIQYF.

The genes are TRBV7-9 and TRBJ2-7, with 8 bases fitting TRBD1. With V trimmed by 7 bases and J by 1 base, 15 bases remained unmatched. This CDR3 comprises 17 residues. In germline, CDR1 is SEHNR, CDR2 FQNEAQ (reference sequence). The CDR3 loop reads CASNLGSGQGLSYEQYF. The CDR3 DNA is TGTGCCAGCAACCTGGGGTCCGGACAGGGACTTTCCTACGAGCAGTACTTC.

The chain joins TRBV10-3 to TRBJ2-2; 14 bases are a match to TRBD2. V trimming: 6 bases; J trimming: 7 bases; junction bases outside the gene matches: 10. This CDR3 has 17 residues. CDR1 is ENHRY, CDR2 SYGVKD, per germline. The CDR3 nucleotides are TGTGCCATCAGAAGCGGACTAGCGGGAGGTATAGACGGGGAGCTGTTTTTT. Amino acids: CAIRSGLAGGIDGELFF.

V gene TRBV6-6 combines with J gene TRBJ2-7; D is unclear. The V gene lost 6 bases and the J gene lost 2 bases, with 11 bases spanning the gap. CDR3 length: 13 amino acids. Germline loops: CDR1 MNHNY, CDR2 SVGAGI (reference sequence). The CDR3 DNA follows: TGTGCCAGCAGCATCAAAACAACCTACGAGCAGTACTTC. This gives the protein CASSIKTTYEQYF.

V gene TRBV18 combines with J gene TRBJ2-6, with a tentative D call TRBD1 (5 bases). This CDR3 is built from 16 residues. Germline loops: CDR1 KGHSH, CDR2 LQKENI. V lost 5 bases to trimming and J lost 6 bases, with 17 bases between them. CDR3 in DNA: TGTGCCAGCTCAAAGACAGACCCGACCTCGGCCAACGTCCTGACTTTC. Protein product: CASSKTDPTSANVLTF.

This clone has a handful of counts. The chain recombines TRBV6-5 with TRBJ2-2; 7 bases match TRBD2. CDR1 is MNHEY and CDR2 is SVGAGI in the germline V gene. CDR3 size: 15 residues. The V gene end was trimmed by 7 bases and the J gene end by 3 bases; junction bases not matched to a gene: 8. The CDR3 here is CASNPGTTDTGELFF. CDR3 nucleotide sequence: TGTGCCAGCAACCCCGGGACTACCGACACCGGGGAGCTGTTTTTT.

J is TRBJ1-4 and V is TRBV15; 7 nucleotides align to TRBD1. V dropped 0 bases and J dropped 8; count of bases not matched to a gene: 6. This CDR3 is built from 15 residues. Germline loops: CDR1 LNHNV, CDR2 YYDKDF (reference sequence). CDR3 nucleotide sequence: TGTGCCACCAGCAGAGATCAGGGGGGTTGGGAAAAACTGTTTTTT. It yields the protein CATSRDQGGWEKLFF.

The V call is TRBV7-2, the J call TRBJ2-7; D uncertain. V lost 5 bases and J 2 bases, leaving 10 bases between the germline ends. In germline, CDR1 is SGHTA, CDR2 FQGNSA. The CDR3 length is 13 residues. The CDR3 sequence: CASSPSEAYEQYF. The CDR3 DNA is TGTGCCAGCAGCCCGTCAGAGGCCTACGAGCAGTACTTC. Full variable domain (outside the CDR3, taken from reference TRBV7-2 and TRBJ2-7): GAGVSQSPSNKVTEKGKDVELRCDPISGHTALYWYRQSLGQGLEFLIYFQGNSAPDKSGLPSDRFSAERTGGSVSTLTIQRTQQEDSAVYLCASSPSEAYEQYFGPGTRLTVT.

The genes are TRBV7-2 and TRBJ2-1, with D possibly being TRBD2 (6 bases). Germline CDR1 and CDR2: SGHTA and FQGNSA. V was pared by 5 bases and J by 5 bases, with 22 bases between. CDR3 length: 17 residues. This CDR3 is CASSTRRRETLNNEQFF. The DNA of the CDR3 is TGTGCCAGCAGCACCCGAAGGCGGGAAACGCTTAACAATGAGCAGTTCTTC.

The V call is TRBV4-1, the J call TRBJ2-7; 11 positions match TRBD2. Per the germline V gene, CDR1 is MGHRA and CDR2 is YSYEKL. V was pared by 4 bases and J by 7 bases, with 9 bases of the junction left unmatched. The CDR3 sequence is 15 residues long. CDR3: CASSPNSGRGIEQYF. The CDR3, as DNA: TGCGCCAGCAGCCCCAATAGCGGGAGGGGTATAGAGCAGTACTTC.

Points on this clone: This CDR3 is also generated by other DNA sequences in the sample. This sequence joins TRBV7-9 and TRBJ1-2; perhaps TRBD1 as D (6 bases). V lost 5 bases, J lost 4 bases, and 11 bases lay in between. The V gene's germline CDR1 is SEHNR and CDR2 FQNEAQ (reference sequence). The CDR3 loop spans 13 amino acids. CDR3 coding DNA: TGTGCCAGCAGCCCGGGCAGGGGCTATGGCTACACCTTC. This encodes CASSPGRGYGYTF.

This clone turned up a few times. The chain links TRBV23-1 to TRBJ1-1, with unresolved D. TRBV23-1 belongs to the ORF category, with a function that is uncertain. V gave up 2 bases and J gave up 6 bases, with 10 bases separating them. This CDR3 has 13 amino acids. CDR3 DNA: TGCGCCAGCAGTCAAACGGTGATGTCTGAAGCTTTCTTT. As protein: CASSQTVMSEAFF.

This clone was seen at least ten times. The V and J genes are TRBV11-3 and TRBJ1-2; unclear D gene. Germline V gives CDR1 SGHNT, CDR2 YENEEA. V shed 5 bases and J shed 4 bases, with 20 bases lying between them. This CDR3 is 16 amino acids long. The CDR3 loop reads CASSQEGREGIYGYTF. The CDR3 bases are TGTGCCAGCAGCCAGGAAGGCAGAGAAGGAATCTATGGCTACACCTTC.

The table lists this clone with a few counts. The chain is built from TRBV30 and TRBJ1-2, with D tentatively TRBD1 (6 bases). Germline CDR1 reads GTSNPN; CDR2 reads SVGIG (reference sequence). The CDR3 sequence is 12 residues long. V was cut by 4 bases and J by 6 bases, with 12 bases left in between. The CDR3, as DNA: TGTGCCTGGACCCAGGGGAAGCATGGCTACACCTTC. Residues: CAWTQGKHGYTF.

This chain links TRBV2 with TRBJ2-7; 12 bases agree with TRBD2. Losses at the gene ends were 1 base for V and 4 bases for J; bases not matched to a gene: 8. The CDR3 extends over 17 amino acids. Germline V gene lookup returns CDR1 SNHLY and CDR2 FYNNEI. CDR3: CASSEDSSGRATYEQYF. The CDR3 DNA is TGTGCCAGCAGTGAAGATTCTAGCGGGAGGGCCACGTACGAGCAGTACTTC.

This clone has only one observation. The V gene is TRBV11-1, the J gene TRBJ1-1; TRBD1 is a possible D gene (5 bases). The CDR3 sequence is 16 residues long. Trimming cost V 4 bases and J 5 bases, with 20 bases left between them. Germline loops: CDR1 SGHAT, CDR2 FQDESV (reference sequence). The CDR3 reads CASSSYPQAAGTEAFF. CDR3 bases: TGTGCCAGCAGCTCCTACCCACAGGCTGCGGGGACTGAAGCTTTCTTT.

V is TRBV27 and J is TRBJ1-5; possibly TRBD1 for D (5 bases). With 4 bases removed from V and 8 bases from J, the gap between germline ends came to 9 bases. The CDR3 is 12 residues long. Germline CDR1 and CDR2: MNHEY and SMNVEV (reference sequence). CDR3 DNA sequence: TGTGCCAGCAGTTCCGGGGGGAAGCCCCAGCATTTT. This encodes CASSSGGKPQHF.

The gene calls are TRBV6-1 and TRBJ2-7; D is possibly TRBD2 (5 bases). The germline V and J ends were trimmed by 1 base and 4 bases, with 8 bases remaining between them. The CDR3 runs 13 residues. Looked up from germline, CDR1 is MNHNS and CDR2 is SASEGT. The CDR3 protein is CASSEVGGYEQYF. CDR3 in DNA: TGTGCCAGCAGTGAAGTCGGAGGATACGAGCAGTACTTC.

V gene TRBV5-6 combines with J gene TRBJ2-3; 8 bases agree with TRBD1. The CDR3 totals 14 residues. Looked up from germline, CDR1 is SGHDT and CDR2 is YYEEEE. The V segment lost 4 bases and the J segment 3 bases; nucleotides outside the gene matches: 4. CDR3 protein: CASSTGQVTDTQYF. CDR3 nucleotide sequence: TGTGCCAGCAGCACGGGACAGGTGACAGATACGCAGTATTTT.

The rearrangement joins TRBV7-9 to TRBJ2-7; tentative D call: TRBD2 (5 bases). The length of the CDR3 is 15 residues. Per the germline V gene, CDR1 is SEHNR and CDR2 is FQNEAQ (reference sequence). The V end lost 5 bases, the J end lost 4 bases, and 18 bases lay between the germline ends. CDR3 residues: CASSPPPGSQYEQYF. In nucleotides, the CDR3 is TGTGCCAGCAGCCCCCCTCCGGGATCACAGTACGAGCAGTACTTC. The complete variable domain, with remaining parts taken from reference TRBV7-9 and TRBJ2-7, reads DTGVSQNPRHKITKRGQNVTFRCDPISEHNRLYWYRQTLGQGPEFLTYFQNEAQLEKSRLLSDRFSAERPKGSFSTLEIQRTEQGDSAMYLCASSPPPGSQYEQYFGPGTRLTVT.

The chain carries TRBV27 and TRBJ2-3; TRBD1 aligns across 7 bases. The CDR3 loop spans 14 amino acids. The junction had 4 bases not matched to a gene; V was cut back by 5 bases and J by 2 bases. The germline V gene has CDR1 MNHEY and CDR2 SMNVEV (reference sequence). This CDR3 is CASSPRGITDTQYF. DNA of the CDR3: TGTGCCAGCAGTCCCAGGGGGATCACAGATACGCAGTATTTT.

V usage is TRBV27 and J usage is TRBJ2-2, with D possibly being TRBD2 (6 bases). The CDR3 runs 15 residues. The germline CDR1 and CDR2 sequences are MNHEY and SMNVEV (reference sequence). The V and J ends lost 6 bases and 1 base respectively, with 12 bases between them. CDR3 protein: CASSHGTLNTGELFF. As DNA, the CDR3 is TGTGCCAGCAGCCATGGGACTTTGAACACCGGGGAGCTGTTTTTT.

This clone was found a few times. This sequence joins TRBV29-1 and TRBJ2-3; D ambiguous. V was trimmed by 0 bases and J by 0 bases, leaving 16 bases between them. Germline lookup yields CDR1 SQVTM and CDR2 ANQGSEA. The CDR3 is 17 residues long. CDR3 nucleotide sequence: TGCAGCGTTGAAGATCGGCAGGCGCGAAAAAGCACAGATACGCAGTATTTT. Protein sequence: CSVEDRQARKSTDTQYF.

The CDR3 DNA reads TGTGCCAGCAGCCTAGGGCCACGCACTGAAGCTTTCTTT. Protein: CASSLGPRTEAFF. This chain connects TRBV11-1 to TRBJ1-1; D not resolved. Germline-derived CDR1 and CDR2 are SGHAT and FQDESV (reference sequence). V was clipped by 5 bases and J by 4 bases, with 11 bases between them. The CDR3 sequence is 13 residues long. Looking up the rest from reference TRBV11-1 and TRBJ1-1 gives the full variable domain: EAEVAQSPRYKITEKSQAVAFWCDPISGHATLYWYRQILGQGPELLVQFQDESVVDDSQLPKDRFSAERLKGVDSTLKIQPAELGDSAMYLCASSLGPRTEAFFGQGTRLTVV.

In DNA, the CDR3 is TGCGCCAGCAGCTCACAGGGGGGCGGTTACGATGAGCAGTTCTTC. Protein product: CASSSQGGGYDEQFF. J is TRBJ2-1 and V is TRBV5-1; 8 bases match TRBD1. The CDR3 totals 15 residues. J was trimmed by 8 bases and V by 3 bases; bases with no gene match: 10. Germline assignment: CDR1 SGHRS and CDR2 YFSETQ.